The source of this TCR beta chain is a study of blood T cells in healthy people across ages. The length of the CDR3 is 14 residues. Germline V lookup: CDR1 SNHLY, CDR2 FYNNEI. Using a J-beta primer mix together with a sample-barcoded 5' primer, a second PCR was run for roughly 6 to 12 cycles. Using its own MiXCR run on the 5' RACE reads, TCRdb lists one record per CDR3 protein. The data show 1.5 million to 2 million distinct CDR3 sequences, roughly two fifths seen once. Specimen: blood. The receptor comes from a human donor in good health. The chain employs TRBV2 and TRBJ2-5; D is uncertain. The J call may be incorrect, as the DNA end agrees better with TRBJ2-7. The CDR3 DNA follows: TGTGCCAGCAGTGAACTTGAGAGCTCCTACGAGCAGTACTTC. Translating gives CASSELESSYEQYF.